This TCR beta chain came from a study of T cell responses to AZD1222 COVID-19 vaccine. Overall study findings and caveats: Increased Spike-specific TCR breadth and depth were observed after two AZD1222 doses.

In regard to this clone: The antigen remains undetermined.

Between the trimmed V and J ends, which lost 4 bases and 2 bases, there was a span of 12 bases. From germline, CDR1 is GTSNPN and CDR2 SVGIG (reference sequence). The CDR3 length is 14 residues. Libraries were prepared by immunoSEQ multiplex PCR; TCRdb keeps only in-frame clonotypes and omits some of them. The sample lists about 160,000 clones, 91% occurring once. This TCR was recovered from an adult in good health. The V and J genes are TRBV30 and TRBJ2-1, with a weak D call TRBD2 (6 bases). The specimen comprised peripheral blood, sampled on day 0 of AZD1222 vaccination. The CDR3 DNA is TGTGCCTGGATAAGTAGCGGCGCCTACAATGAGCAGTTCTTC. Protein sequence: CAWISSGAYNEQFF.